Given below is one T cell receptor beta chain in context. The CDR3 has 15 amino acids. The V gene's germline CDR1 is MNHEY and CDR2 SVGAGI. V dropped 6 bases and J dropped 9; count of bases not matched to a gene: 11. The data are from a study of blood T cell repertoires in COVID-19. Looking at the study overall: Acute and convalescent COVID-19 samples came from the United States, Italy and Spain. Nucleic acid was either cDNA or gDNA, and it came from T cells, B-cell-depleted T cells, or PBMCs.

As originally analysed: Using reference gene primer amplification, nucleated cell counts were estimated. The method was immunoSEQ multiplex PCR; TCRdb's version includes in-frame clones alone and lacks a portion of them. The D gene and trimming were derived from the DNA, and the V and J assignments and clone size from that table. This sample has about 430,000 clones, with 70% to 90% found just once. Seattle participants joined during active infection and were tracked over time. This sequence was found in a man aged 18 to 29 with COVID-19, enrolled during active disease. The gene calls are TRBV6-5 and TRBJ2-1; 10 nucleotides align to TRBD2. Material for sequencing was peripheral blood. CDR3 DNA sequence: TGTGCCAGCAGGGGACCTAGCGGGAGTGGCGGTGAGCAGTTCTTC. It specifies CASRGPSGSGGEQFF.